The T cell receptor (beta chain) under discussion was sequenced for a study of shared clonotypes between healthy human individuals. Study-level background: Each donor's CD8 memory used one plate, CD8 naive two, each CD4 subset three. Study results and caveats: Non-shared clonotypes displayed generation probabilities falling below those of clonotypes present in all four donors. Among the subsets, naive ones generally showed larger estimated richness than memory ones.

Trimming shortened V by 1 base and J by 1 base, and 6 bases separated the two germline ends. Germline CDR1 is SGHAT and CDR2 is FQNNGV. This CDR3 is 14 amino acids long. In the case of this clone: Its antigen remains unidentified.

TCRdb's table, derived via immunoSEQ multiplex PCR, lists solely in-frame clones and lacks some. The profile shows approximately 500,000 clones, almost 97% of them singletons. Subsets obtained from CD4+ cells comprised CD45RA+ naive and CD45RA-negative memory cells. The V call is TRBV11-2, the J call TRBJ2-3; D not resolved. The sample consisted of naive CD4+ T cells sorted from blood. Described subset: CD45RA+ positively selected. The receptor comes from a woman between 25 and 40 years old in good health. In DNA, the CDR3 is TGTGCCAGCAGCTTAGGTACAGGCACAGATACGCAGTATTTT. Residues: CASSLGTGTDTQYF.